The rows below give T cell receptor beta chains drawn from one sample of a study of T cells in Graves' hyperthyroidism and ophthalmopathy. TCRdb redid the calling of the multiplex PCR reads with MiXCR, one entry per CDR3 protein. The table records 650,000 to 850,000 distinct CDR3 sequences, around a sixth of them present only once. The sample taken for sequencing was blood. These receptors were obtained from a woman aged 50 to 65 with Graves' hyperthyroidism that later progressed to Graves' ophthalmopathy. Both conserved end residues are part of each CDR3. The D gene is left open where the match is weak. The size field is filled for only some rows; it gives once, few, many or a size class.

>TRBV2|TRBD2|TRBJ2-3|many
TGTGCCAGCAAGACGGGACTAGCATCAGATACGCAGTATTTT
CASKTGLASDTQYF
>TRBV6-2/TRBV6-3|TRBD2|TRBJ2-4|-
TGTGCGAGCGGAGTGTCGGCTAGCGGGGTAGCCAAAAACATTCAGTACTTC
CASGVSASGVAKNIQYF
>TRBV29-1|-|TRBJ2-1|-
TGCAGCGCTTCAGCTGGGTACAATGAGCAGTTCTTC
CSASAGYNEQFF
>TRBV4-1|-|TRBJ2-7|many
TGCGCCAGCAGCCAAGACCCTGGCGAGCAGTACTTC
CASSQDPGEQYF
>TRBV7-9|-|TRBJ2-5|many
TGTGCCAGCAGCTTGCGATCTGGGTACCAAGAGACCCAGTACTTC
CASSLRSGYQETQYF
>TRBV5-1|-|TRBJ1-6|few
TGCGCCAGCAGCCTATGGCCAGACAATGAGGATTCACCCCTCCACTTT
CASSLWPDNEDSPLHF
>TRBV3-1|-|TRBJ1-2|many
TGTGCCACCTCAACCGCCGGCTATGGCTACACCTTC
CATSTAGYGYTF
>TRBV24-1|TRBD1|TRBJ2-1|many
TGTGCCACCAGTGACCCCGGGACAGGGGAACGCTCCTACAATGAGCAGTTCTTC
CATSDPGTGERSYNEQFF
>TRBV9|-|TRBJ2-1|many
TGTGCCAGCAGCGTAGTAGACTACTCCTACAATGAGCAGTTCTTC
CASSVVDYSYNEQFF
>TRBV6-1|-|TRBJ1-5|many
TGTGCCAGCAGCAGACAGGTCCAGAATCAGCCCCAGCATTTT
CASSRQVQNQPQHF
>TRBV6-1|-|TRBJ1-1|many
TGTGCCAGCAGTCCCTCTTCAGGTTTCTATGAAGCTTTCTTT
CASSPSSGFYEAFF
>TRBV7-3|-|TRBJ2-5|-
TGTGCCAGCAGCACCGGGACATCCCAAGAGACCCAGTACTTC
CASSTGTSQETQYF
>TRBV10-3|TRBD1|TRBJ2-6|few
TGTGCCATCAGTGAGTCCCTGGGACAGCGCTCTGGGGCCAACGTCCTGACTTTC
CAISESLGQRSGANVLTF
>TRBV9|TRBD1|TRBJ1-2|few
TGTGCCAGCAGCGCAGGGGGGCTCTATGGCTACACCTTC
CASSAGGLYGYTF
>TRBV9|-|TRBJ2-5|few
TGTGCCAGCAATCGGGACAACCAAGAGACCCAGTACTTC
CASNRDNQETQYF